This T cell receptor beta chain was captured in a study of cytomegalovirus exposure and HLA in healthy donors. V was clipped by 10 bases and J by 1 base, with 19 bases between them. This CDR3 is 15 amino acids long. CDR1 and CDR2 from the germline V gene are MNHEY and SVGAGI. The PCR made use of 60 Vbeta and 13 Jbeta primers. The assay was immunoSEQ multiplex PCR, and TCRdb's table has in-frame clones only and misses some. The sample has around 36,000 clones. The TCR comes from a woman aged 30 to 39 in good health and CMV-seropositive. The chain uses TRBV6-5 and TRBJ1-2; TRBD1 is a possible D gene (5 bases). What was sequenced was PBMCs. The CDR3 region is CATGGPGVFNYGYTF. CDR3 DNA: TGTGCCACAGGCGGTCCGGGGGTTTTTAACTATGGCTACACCTTC.